This TCR beta chain was observed in a study of cytomegalovirus exposure and HLA in healthy donors. PCR amplification relied on 60 Vbeta primers (plus 13 Jbeta primers). Profiling relied on immunoSEQ multiplex PCR, and the TCRdb table lists in-frame clones only, not all of them. Of around 80,000 clones in the sample, approximately 60% were seen once. The germline gives CDR1 SGHRS, CDR2 YFSETQ. V lost 3 bases to trimming and J lost 6 bases, with 13 bases between them. CDR3 size: 14 residues. The clonotype comes from a male donor in good health and CMV-seropositive. Sequencing was performed on PBMCs. V usage is TRBV5-1 and J usage is TRBJ2-1, with D maybe TRBD1 (5 bases). CDR3 protein: CASSSGILRNEQFF. The CDR3, as DNA: TGCGCCAGCAGCTCAGGGATCCTACGCAATGAGCAGTTCTTC. Drawing the rest from reference TRBV5-1 and TRBJ2-1, the complete variable domain is KAGVTQTPRYLIKTRGQQVTLSCSPISGHRSVSWYQQTPGQGLQFLFEYFSETQRNKGNFPGRFSGRQFSNSRSEMNVSTLELGDSALYLCASSSGILRNEQFFGPGTRLTVL.